This T cell receptor (beta chain) is from a study of cytomegalovirus exposure and HLA in healthy donors. The PCR used 60 Vbeta and 13 Jbeta primers. Sequenced by immunoSEQ multiplex PCR; TCRdb stores in-frame clones only, minus some. The data show approximately 190,000 clones, and the top ten clones hold approximately 0.74%. The junction had 7 bases not matched to a gene; V was cut back by 8 bases and J by 3 bases. Germline V gene sequence: CDR1 MNHNS, CDR2 SASEGT. CDR3 length: 14 amino acids. Sequences were obtained from PBMCs. The TCR was taken from a boy between 10 and 17 years old in good health and CMV-seronegative. This rearrangement joins TRBV6-1 to TRBJ1-2; TRBD1 matches 9 bases. The CDR3 loop reads CASRGQGRDYGYTF. The CDR3 nucleotides read TGTGCCAGCCGAGGACAGGGGCGGGACTATGGCTACACCTTC.